Below, 18 T cell receptor beta chains from the same sample are listed, as sequenced in a study of blood T cells in healthy people across ages. A second about 6 to 12 cycle PCR used barcoded and J-beta primers. TCRdb called the 5' RACE reads again in MiXCR, with one record for every CDR3 protein. The sample includes around 1.5 million distinct CDR3 sequences, 42% of them seen just once. Sequences were obtained from blood. These receptors all stem from a woman aged 18-30 years in good health.

The J gene is TRBJ1-4, the V gene TRBV7-2, with unresolved D. V was pared by 2 bases and J by 10 bases, with 17 bases between. The CDR3 totals 15 residues. Germline V gene data show CDR1 as SGHTA and CDR2 as FQGNSA. CDR3 sequence reads: CASSLSAITSGKLFF. CDR3 in DNA: TGTGCCAGCAGCTTAAGTGCCATCACCTCCGGAAAACTGTTTTTT.

This clonotype has only a few counts. V gene TRBV15 combines with J gene TRBJ1-1, with D unresolved. This CDR3 is 15 amino acids long. The germline CDR1 and CDR2 sequences are LNHNV and YYDKDF (reference sequence). With 5 bases removed from V and 2 bases from J, the gap between germline ends came to 15 bases. The CDR3 DNA sequence: TGTGCCACCAGCTCCCGAGGGCCCCAAAACACTGAAGCTTTCTTT. Translating gives CATSSRGPQNTEAFF.

This clonotype was picked up a small number of times. This chain links TRBV7-3 with TRBJ1-6, with no clear D. Germline CDR1 and CDR2: SGHTA and FQGTGA. Trimming cost V 5 bases and J 8 bases, with 13 bases left between them. This CDR3 is 14 amino acids long. The CDR3 DNA follows: TGTGCCAGCAGCCCCAGAGCGTCAGATTCACCCCTCCACTTT. Protein: CASSPRASDSPLHF.

The gene calls are TRBV6-6 and TRBJ2-7, with a tentative D call TRBD2 (6 bases). Trimming shortened V by 0 bases and J by 5 bases, and 20 bases separated the two germline ends. The CDR3 has 17 amino acids. CDR1 and CDR2 from the germline V gene are MNHNY and SVGAGI (reference sequence). CDR3 nucleotide sequence: TGTGCCAGCAGTTACTCTTACTCGGGAGAGGGCCAACACGAGCAGTACTTC. As protein: CASSYSYSGEGQHEQYF.

CDR3 sequence: CASSQEGAGDWYF. The CDR3, as DNA: TGTGCCAGCAGCCAGGAGGGGGCTGGGGACTGGTATTTT. The V gene is TRBV4-2, the J gene TRBJ2-3, with D possibly matching TRBD1 (7 bases). Trimming took off 3 bases at V and 14 bases at J, with 18 bases between the two ends. Per the germline V gene, CDR1 is LGHNA and CDR2 is YNFKEQ. The CDR3 extends over 13 amino acids.

This clonotype was observed once. V gene TRBV6-1 combines with J gene TRBJ2-7; the D gene is possibly TRBD1 (6 bases). This CDR3 region has 14 residues. Germline assignment: CDR1 MNHNS and CDR2 SASEGT. With 6 bases removed from V and 6 bases from J, the gap between germline ends came to 18 bases. The chain's CDR3 is CASSGGRGTVEQYF. The CDR3 region has the DNA TGTGCCAGCAGCGGCGGCAGGGGTACTGTCGAGCAGTACTTC.

The table lists this clonotype with a few counts. The chain combines TRBV4-2 with TRBJ2-7, with D uncertain. The V gene's germline CDR1 is LGHNA and CDR2 YNFKEQ. The CDR3 is made up of 14 amino acids. Trimming stripped 3 bases from V and 1 base from J, with 10 bases between. The CDR3 region is CASSQMGYSYEQYF. The CDR3 DNA follows: TGTGCCAGCAGCCAGATGGGGTATTCCTACGAGCAGTACTTC.

This clonotype was seen more than once but under ten times. CDR3 amino acids: CASSMGTSGGSYEQYF. The CDR3 bases are TGTGCCAGCAGCATGGGGACTAGCGGAGGCTCCTACGAGCAGTACTTC. The rearrangement links TRBV7-6 to TRBJ2-7; TRBD2 aligns across 11 bases. The V and J ends lost 5 bases and 0 bases, in that order; junction bases with no gene match: 6. CDR3 length equals 16 residues. CDR1 is SGHVS, CDR2 FNYEAQ, per germline. The full variable domain, its missing parts supplied by reference TRBV7-6 and TRBJ2-7, is GAGVSQSPRYKVTKRGQDVALRCDPISGHVSLYWYRQALGQGPEFLTYFNYEAQQDKSGLPNDRFSAERPEGSISTLTIQRTEQRDSAMYRCASSMGTSGGSYEQYFGPGTRLTVT.

CDR3 DNA: TGTGCCACCAGTGATTCCGACAGGGAGTCCTACAATGAGCAGTACTTC. Translating it yields CATSDSDRESYNEQYF. The chain links TRBV24-1 to TRBJ2-5; TRBD1 agrees at 7 bases. V shed 2 bases, J shed 11 bases, and the junction held 16 bases outside the gene matches. CDR1 and CDR2 (germline): KGHDR, SFDVKD. The CDR3 extends over 16 amino acids.

The chain has TRBV25-1 and TRBJ2-1, with 10 bases lining up with TRBD2. V trimming: 11 bases; J trimming: 4 bases; junction bases outside the gene matches: 8. This CDR3 spans 14 amino acids. CDR1 MGHDK and CDR2 SYGVNS come from the germline V gene. The CDR3 loop reads CAVRAGGLYNEQFF. The DNA for the CDR3 is TGTGCCGTCAGAGCGGGGGGGTTGTACAATGAGCAGTTCTTC.

The chain couples TRBV5-1 to TRBJ2-5, with TRBD1 as a possible D gene (5 bases). Germline CDR1 is SGHRS and CDR2 is YFSETQ. V was trimmed by 0 bases and J by 4 bases, leaving 16 bases between them. The CDR3 runs 16 residues. CDR3 protein: CASSLAVAGYRETQYF. The DNA of the CDR3 is TGCGCCAGCAGCTTGGCCGTGGCAGGGTACCGAGAGACCCAGTACTTC.

The chain employs TRBV6-1 and TRBJ2-3, with D perhaps given as TRBD1 or TRBD2 (5 bases each). The CDR3 length is 13 residues. The germline CDR1 and CDR2 sequences are MNHNS and SASEGT. The V end lost 0 bases, the J end lost 5 bases, and 6 bases lay between the germline ends. CDR3 sequence: CASSEAGVDTQYF. The CDR3 region has the DNA TGTGCCAGCAGTGAAGCGGGGGTAGATACGCAGTATTTT.

In this sample, this clonotype turned up a few times. In nucleotides, the CDR3 is TGCGCCAGCAGCTTTGCAGATTCCTACAATGAGCAGTTCTTC. It is translated as CASSFADSYNEQFF. The V call is TRBV5-1, the J call TRBJ2-1; D is unclear. This CDR3 contains 14 residues. Trimming pared 2 bases from V and 1 base from J, leaving 7 bases between. CDR1 is SGHRS and CDR2 is YFSETQ in the germline V gene.

Ten or more counts support this clonotype. The chain joins TRBV7-2 to TRBJ1-2; D unclear. The length of the CDR3 is 12 residues. Deletions cut 4 bases from V and 3 bases from J, with 6 bases between. Germline V CDR1 and CDR2: SGHTA, FQGNSA. CDR3 in amino acids: CASSSPDYGYTF. CDR3 sequence (DNA): TGTGCCAGCAGCTCCCCTGACTATGGCTACACCTTC.

The chain has TRBV5-5 and TRBJ1-4, with 7 bases lining up with TRBD1. This CDR3 region has 15 residues. The trim removed 4 bases at V and 7 bases at J, leaving 10 bases unmatched. Germline CDR1 and CDR2: SGHKS and YYEKEE (reference sequence). In nucleotides, the CDR3 is TGTGCCAGCAGCAGCGAGACAGGGAAGGTTGAAAAACTGTTTTTT. This translates into CASSSETGKVEKLFF.

This clonotype showed up just a few times. CDR3 nucleotides: TGTGCCATCAGTGAGCCGGGAGGGGCCTCCCCTCAGCCCCAGCATTTT. It encodes CAISEPGGASPQPQHF. The rearrangement links TRBV10-3 to TRBJ1-5; D might be TRBD1 (5 bases). V lost 2 bases and J lost 6, with 17 bases in between. The V gene's germline CDR1 is ENHRY and CDR2 SYGVKD. This CDR3 has 16 amino acids.

The V gene is TRBV6-6, the J gene TRBJ2-1; maybe TRBD2 (7 bases). CDR1 MNHNY and CDR2 SVGAGI come from the germline V gene (reference sequence). CDR3 size: 17 residues. V lost 0 bases and J 3 bases, leaving 15 bases between the germline ends. The CDR3 loop is CASSYSIAGAIYNEQFF. The CDR3 DNA sequence: TGTGCCAGCAGTTACTCAATCGCGGGGGCCATCTACAATGAGCAGTTCTTC.

This clonotype appeared a few times. The V call is TRBV20-1, the J call TRBJ2-1; D remains ambiguous. Germline loops: CDR1 DFQATT, CDR2 SNEGSKA (reference sequence). There are 15 residues in the CDR3. V was shortened by 2 bases and J by 7 bases, with 18 bases between the two germline ends. The CDR3 reads CSARITGSYVNEQFF. DNA for the CDR3: TGCAGTGCTAGAATCACTGGCTCCTACGTGAATGAGCAGTTCTTC.